This TCR beta chain was observed in a study of control samples from healthy donors and cancer patients. The CDR3 has 14 amino acids. V was clipped by 2 bases and J by 3 bases; unmatched bases: 2. CDR1 and CDR2 (germline): SGHDN, FVKESK. The assay was immunoSEQ multiplex PCR, and TCRdb's table has in-frame clones only and misses some. The sample shows some 120,000 clones, roughly 91% of them seen only once. The origin of this receptor is a man aged 40-49 years in good health. Source material: blood. The chain carries TRBV14 and TRBJ1-1; 8 bases are a match to TRBD1. CDR3 nucleotides: TGTGCCAGCAGCCAACAGGGGGCTTACACTGAAGCTTTCTTT. Its translation is CASSQQGAYTEAFF.